One sample yielded the 24 T cell receptor beta chains listed below, sequenced in a study of OX40 agonist ivuxolimab in advanced cancers. The assay was immunoSEQ multiplex PCR, and TCRdb's table has in-frame clones only and misses some. The sample records 50,000 to 75,000 clones, around 83% being singletons. Material: CD4+ or CD8+ T cells sorted from blood, obtained in a trial of the OX40 agonist ivuxolimab. The receptors originated from an adult with an advanced solid tumor such as melanoma, head and neck, liver or kidney cancer.

The rearrangement uses TRBV7-2 and TRBJ1-1; D gene ambiguous. V was clipped by 5 bases and J by 4 bases, with 8 bases between them. Germline assignment: CDR1 SGHTA and CDR2 FQGNSA. The CDR3 extends over 12 amino acids. The CDR3 sequence is CASSGQPTEAFF. Written as DNA, the CDR3 is TGTGCCAGCAGCGGCCAGCCCACTGAAGCTTTCTTT.

As for this clone: A read error may produce the germline difference seen at one junction end. The rearrangement links TRBV7-7 to TRBJ2-7; 10 nucleotides match TRBD1. CDR1 SSHAT and CDR2 FNYEAQ come from the germline V gene (reference sequence). The CDR3 is 14 residues long. In nucleotides, the CDR3 is TGTGCTAGCAGCTTAGCTGGGACAGGGGAAGAGCAGTACTTC. This translates into CASSLAGTGEEQYF.

The chain recombines TRBV6-4 with TRBJ2-7; tentatively, D is TRBD2 (6 bases). CDR1 and CDR2 (germline): MRHNA, SNTAGT. The CDR3 totals 14 residues. Deletions cut 1 base from V and 3 bases from J, with 10 bases between. Here the CDR3 DNA reads TGTGCCAGCAGTGACTTGCAAGCGGGCTACGAGCAGTACTTC. As protein: CASSDLQAGYEQYF.

This chain connects TRBV6-5 to TRBJ1-2; 7 bases match TRBD1. Germline V gene data show CDR1 as MNHEY and CDR2 as SVGAGI. The CDR3 loop spans 16 amino acids. V lost 2 bases to trimming and J lost 6 bases; unmatched junction nucleotides: 12. In DNA form, the CDR3 reads TGTGCCAGCAGTTACCTAGGGAGGGGGCAGGGGGATGGCTACACCTTC. Its translation is CASSYLGRGQGDGYTF.

The V gene is TRBV7-2, the J gene TRBJ2-5; 15 bases map to TRBD2. Germline values: CDR1 SGHTA, CDR2 FQGNSA. The CDR3 totals 15 residues. V dropped 4 bases and J dropped 9; count of bases not matched to a gene: 6. CDR3 sequence: CASSSGTSGGKAQYF. Written as DNA, the CDR3 is TGTGCCAGCAGCTCCGGGACTAGCGGGGGGAAGGCCCAGTACTTC. Combining the CDR3 with reference TRBV7-2 and TRBJ2-5 gives the whole variable domain GAGVSQSPSNKVTEKGKDVELRCDPISGHTALYWYRQSLGQGLEFLIYFQGNSAPDKSGLPSDRFSAERTGGSVSTLTIQRTQQEDSAVYLCASSSGTSGGKAQYFGPGTRLLVL.

This clone was counted once. The J gene is TRBJ2-7, the V gene TRBV5-5; D possibly corresponds to TRBD1 (6 bases). The CDR3 sequence is 13 residues long. From germline, CDR1 is SGHKS and CDR2 YYEKEE (reference sequence). The V gene lost 3 bases and the J gene lost 10 bases, with 17 bases spanning the gap. The CDR3 spells CASSSTGTTSQYF. The CDR3, as DNA: TGTGCCAGCAGCTCCACCGGGACAACGTCCCAGTACTTC.

The J gene is TRBJ1-2, the V gene TRBV7-9; 7 positions agree with TRBD1. Per the germline V gene, CDR1 is SEHNR and CDR2 is FQNEAQ (reference sequence). The CDR3 loop spans 13 amino acids. Trimming removed 5 bases from V and 8 bases from J; junction bases left unmatched: 8. The CDR3 loop is CASSPGTDGGYTF. The CDR3 bases are TGTGCCAGCAGCCCCGGGACAGACGGAGGCTACACCTTC.

This chain joins TRBV18 and TRBJ2-1; D possibly corresponds to TRBD1 (5 bases). The CDR3 is 16 residues long. Germline V CDR1 and CDR2: KGHSH, LQKENI. Trimming pared 3 bases from V and 5 bases from J, leaving 17 bases between. This chain's CDR3 is CASSPPGIQGHNEQFF. CDR3 sequence (DNA): TGTGCCAGCTCACCCCCCGGAATCCAGGGCCACAATGAGCAGTTCTTC.

This clone has just one count. CDR3 region: CASSPDTYEQYF. The CDR3 DNA follows: TGTGCCAGCAGCCCCGACACCTACGAGCAGTACTTC. This chain joins TRBV7-8 and TRBJ2-7; D gene ambiguous. Per the germline V gene, CDR1 is SGHVS and CDR2 is FQNEAQ. V lost 5 bases to trimming and J lost 2 bases, with 7 bases between them. This CDR3 is 12 amino acids long.

The chain joins TRBV18 to TRBJ2-7, with D maybe TRBD2 (6 bases). Germline values: CDR1 KGHSH, CDR2 LQKENI. The CDR3 contains 14 residues. The germline V and J ends were trimmed by 4 bases and 3 bases, with 13 bases remaining between them. This CDR3 is CASSRLAAGYEQYF. CDR3 sequence (DNA): TGTGCCAGCTCACGATTAGCGGCTGGCTACGAGCAGTACTTC.

This chain connects TRBV6-7 to TRBJ1-5, with D hard to call. TRBV6-7 is identified as an open reading frame with a role that is uncertain. V lost 7 bases and J lost 5, with 6 bases in between. There are 11 residues in the CDR3. In DNA form, the CDR3 reads TGTGCCAGCAAGGAACATCAGCCCCAGCATTTT. This encodes CASKEHQPQHF.

V is TRBV5-1 and J is TRBJ1-2; D is possibly TRBD1 (5 bases). Germline assignment: CDR1 SGHRS and CDR2 YFSETQ. Trimming shortened V by 4 bases and J by 2 bases, and 9 bases separated the two germline ends. The CDR3 runs 13 residues. CDR3 nucleotide sequence: TGCGCCAGCAGCCCCGGACACAACTATGGCTACACCTTC. It is translated as CASSPGHNYGYTF.

The V call is TRBV9, the J call TRBJ1-3, with D possibly being TRBD1 (6 bases). V lost 4 bases and J 0 bases, leaving 14 bases between the germline ends. Per germline, CDR1 SGDLS and CDR2 YYNGEE. The CDR3 has 16 amino acids. In nucleotides, the CDR3 is TGTGCCAGCAGCTTATCAGGACAGACCTCTGGAAACACCATATATTTT. Protein: CASSLSGQTSGNTIYF.

The V call is TRBV5-4, the J call TRBJ2-7; 11 nucleotides agree with TRBD2. This CDR3 spans 17 amino acids. The germline gives CDR1 SGHNT, CDR2 YYREEE (reference sequence). V shed 4 bases and J 0 bases; nucleotides not matched to a gene: 9. The CDR3 spells CASSRGLAGGNSYEQYF. The CDR3, as DNA: TGTGCCAGCAGCCGGGGGCTAGCGGGGGGAAACTCCTACGAGCAGTACTTC. Supplemented by reference TRBV5-4 and TRBJ2-7, the full variable domain reads ETGVTQSPTHLIKTRGQQVTLRCSSQSGHNTVSWYQQALGQGPQFIFQYYREEENGRGNFPPRFSGLQFPNYSSELNVNALELDDSALYLCASSRGLAGGNSYEQYFGPGTRLTVT.

This clone was seen a few times. This chain uses TRBV19 with TRBJ1-1, with D possibly TRBD1 on 6 matching bases. Trimming shortened V by 9 bases and J by 3 bases, and 11 bases separated the two germline ends. Germline assignment: CDR1 LNHDA and CDR2 SQIVND (reference sequence). The CDR3 has 12 amino acids. CDR3 in amino acids: CASQGIYTEAFF. Here the CDR3 DNA reads TGTGCCAGCCAGGGGATATACACTGAAGCTTTCTTT.

With respect to this clone: An end of the junction differs from the germline gene, which may be a read error. The sample contains more than one DNA sequence encoding this CDR3. This chain uses TRBV11-2 with TRBJ2-7; 8 bases are a match to TRBD1. Germline V gene data show CDR1 as SGHAT and CDR2 as FQNNGV. The CDR3 covers 13 residues. The CDR3 sequence is CASSPDRAYEQYF. The CDR3 DNA follows: TGTGCCAGCAGCCCGGACAGGGCCTACGAGCAATACTTC.

By share, this clone ranks as medium-sized (0.01 to 0.1%). This chain joins TRBV19 and TRBJ1-1, with D perhaps TRBD1 (5 bases). V was trimmed by 4 bases and J by 7 bases, leaving 19 bases between them. CDR3 length: 15 amino acids. CDR1 is LNHDA and CDR2 is SQIVND in the germline V gene (reference sequence). This CDR3 is CASSTGGRRTYEAFF. CDR3 in DNA: TGTGCCAGTAGTACGGGGGGAAGGCGAACTTATGAAGCTTTCTTT.

The genes are TRBV6-4 and TRBJ1-2; 12 bases match TRBD1. CDR1 and CDR2 from the germline V gene are MRHNA and SNTAGT. The CDR3 loop spans 17 amino acids. J gave up 1 base and V 7 bases, and 10 bases lay outside the gene matches. The CDR3 loop reads CASIPGDRGQDNYGYTF. DNA of the CDR3: TGTGCCAGCATTCCAGGGGACAGGGGGCAGGATAACTATGGCTACACCTTC.

The CDR3 spells CASSLSAGELFF. The CDR3 DNA reads as TGTGCCAGCAGCTTAAGCGCCGGGGAGCTGTTTTTT. The chain links TRBV11-2 to TRBJ2-2; the D is unclear. V was clipped by 2 bases and J by 6 bases, with 4 bases between them. The germline gives CDR1 SGHAT, CDR2 FQNNGV. The CDR3 spans 12 residues.

This clone turned up a few times. This chain joins TRBV7-8 and TRBJ1-3; D gene ambiguous. Trimming left V 7 bases short and J 3 bases short, with 4 bases between. Germline V gene lookup returns CDR1 SGHVS and CDR2 FQNEAQ. The CDR3 totals 11 residues. As DNA, the CDR3 is TGTGCCAGCACCAATGGAAACACCATATATTTT. It specifies CASTNGNTIYF. Complete variable domain (other parts from reference TRBV7-8 and TRBJ1-3): GAGVSQSPRYKVAKRGQDVALRCDPISGHVSLFWYQQALGQGPEFLTYFQNEAQLDKSGLPSDRFFAERPEGSVSTLKIQRTQQEDSAVYLCASTNGNTIYFGEGSWLTVV.

This chain uses TRBV5-1 with TRBJ1-1; D gene ambiguous. V dropped 0 bases and J dropped 1 base, with 10 bases sitting between them. Looked up from germline, CDR1 is SGHRS and CDR2 is YFSETQ. The CDR3 is 15 residues long. For the CDR3, the DNA is TGCGCCAGCAGCTTGGTGGCGGGAGCGAACACTGAAGCTTTCTTT. This encodes CASSLVAGANTEAFF.

The V gene is TRBV5-1, the J gene TRBJ1-3; 7 bases fit TRBD1. The CDR3 extends over 15 amino acids. The V gene's germline CDR1 is SGHRS and CDR2 YFSETQ. The V and J ends lost 4 bases and 0 bases, in that order; junction bases with no gene match: 4. Written as DNA, the CDR3 is TGCGCCAGCAGCCCCAACAGGGGCTCTGGAAACACCATATATTTT. Encoded protein: CASSPNRGSGNTIYF.

The chain has TRBV19 and TRBJ1-2; the match to TRBD1 covers 7 bases. After removal of 5 bases from V and 8 bases from J, the junction contained 11 bases not matched to a gene. CDR3 length: 14 amino acids. CDR1 and CDR2 (germline): LNHDA, SQIVND (reference sequence). The CDR3 loop is CASSPDRELAGYTF. CDR3 DNA sequence: TGTGCCAGTAGTCCCGACAGGGAACTAGCGGGCTACACCTTC.

V usage is TRBV19 and J usage is TRBJ1-6; D call uncertain. V was pared by 7 bases and J by 8 bases, with 15 bases between. Germline values: CDR1 LNHDA, CDR2 SQIVND (reference sequence). The CDR3 is 14 residues long. The CDR3 sequence: CASNTGPPYSPLHF. For the CDR3, the DNA is TGTGCCAGTAATACCGGGCCCCCCTATTCACCCCTCCACTTT.